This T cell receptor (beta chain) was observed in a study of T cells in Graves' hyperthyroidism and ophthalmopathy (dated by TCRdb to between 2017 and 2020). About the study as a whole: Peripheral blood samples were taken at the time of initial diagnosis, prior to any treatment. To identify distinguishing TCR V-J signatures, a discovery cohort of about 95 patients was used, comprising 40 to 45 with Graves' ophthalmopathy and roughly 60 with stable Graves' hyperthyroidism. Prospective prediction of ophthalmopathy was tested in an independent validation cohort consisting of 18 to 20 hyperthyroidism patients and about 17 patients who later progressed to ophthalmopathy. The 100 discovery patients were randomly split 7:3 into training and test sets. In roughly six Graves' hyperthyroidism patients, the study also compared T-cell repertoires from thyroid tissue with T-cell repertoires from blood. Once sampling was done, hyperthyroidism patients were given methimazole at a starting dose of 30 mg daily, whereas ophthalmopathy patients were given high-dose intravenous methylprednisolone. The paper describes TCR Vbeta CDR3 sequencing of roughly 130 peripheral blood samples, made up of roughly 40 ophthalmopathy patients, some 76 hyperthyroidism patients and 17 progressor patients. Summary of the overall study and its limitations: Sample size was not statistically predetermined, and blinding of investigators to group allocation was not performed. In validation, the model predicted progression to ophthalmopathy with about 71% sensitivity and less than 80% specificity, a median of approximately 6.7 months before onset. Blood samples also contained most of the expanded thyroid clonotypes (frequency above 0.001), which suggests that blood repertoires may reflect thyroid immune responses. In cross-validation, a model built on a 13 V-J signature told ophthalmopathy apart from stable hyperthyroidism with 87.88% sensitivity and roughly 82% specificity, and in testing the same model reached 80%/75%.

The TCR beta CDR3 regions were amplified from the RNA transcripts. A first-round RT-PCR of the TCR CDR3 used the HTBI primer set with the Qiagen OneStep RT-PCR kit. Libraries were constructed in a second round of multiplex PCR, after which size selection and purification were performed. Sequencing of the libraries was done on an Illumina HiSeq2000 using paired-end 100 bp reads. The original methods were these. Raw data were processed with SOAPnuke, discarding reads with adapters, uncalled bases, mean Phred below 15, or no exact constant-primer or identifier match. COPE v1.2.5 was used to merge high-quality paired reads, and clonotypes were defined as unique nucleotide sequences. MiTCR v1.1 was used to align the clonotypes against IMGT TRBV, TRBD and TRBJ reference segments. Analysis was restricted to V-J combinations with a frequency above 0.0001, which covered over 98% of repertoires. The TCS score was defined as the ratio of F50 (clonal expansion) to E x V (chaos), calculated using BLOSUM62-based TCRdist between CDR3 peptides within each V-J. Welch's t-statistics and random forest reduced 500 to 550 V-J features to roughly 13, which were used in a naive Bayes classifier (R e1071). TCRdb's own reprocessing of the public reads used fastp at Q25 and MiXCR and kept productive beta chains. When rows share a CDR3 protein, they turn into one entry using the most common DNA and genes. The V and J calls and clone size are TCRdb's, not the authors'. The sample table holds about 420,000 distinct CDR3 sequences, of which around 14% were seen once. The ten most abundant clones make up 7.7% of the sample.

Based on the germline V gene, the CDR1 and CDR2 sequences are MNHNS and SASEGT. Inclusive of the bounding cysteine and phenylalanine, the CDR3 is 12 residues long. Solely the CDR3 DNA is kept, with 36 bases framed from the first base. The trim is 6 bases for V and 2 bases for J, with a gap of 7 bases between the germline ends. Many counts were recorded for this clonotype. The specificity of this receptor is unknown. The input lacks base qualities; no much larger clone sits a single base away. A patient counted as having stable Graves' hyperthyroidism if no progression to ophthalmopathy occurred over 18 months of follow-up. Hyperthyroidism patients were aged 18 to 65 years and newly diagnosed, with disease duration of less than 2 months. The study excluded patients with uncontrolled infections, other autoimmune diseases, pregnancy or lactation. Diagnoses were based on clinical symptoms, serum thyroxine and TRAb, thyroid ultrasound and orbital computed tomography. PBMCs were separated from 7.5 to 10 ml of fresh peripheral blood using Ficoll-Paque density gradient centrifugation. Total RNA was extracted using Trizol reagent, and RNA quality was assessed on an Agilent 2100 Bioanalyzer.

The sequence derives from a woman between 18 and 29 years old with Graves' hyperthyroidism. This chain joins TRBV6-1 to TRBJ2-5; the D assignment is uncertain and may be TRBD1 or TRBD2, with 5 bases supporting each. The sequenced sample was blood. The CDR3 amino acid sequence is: CASRGPQETQYF. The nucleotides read TGTGCCAGCAGGGGACCACAAGAGACCCAGTACTTC.